These 28 T cell receptor beta chains were all obtained from the same sample, sequenced in a study of regulatory dendritic cells for organ transplantation. The antigens these receptors bind are not known. Clones were read by immunoSEQ multiplex PCR, and TCRdb kept only the in-frame ones, dropping some. Of tens of thousands of clones listed, 70% to 90% are singletons. Allogeneic regulatory or mature dendritic cells were co-cultured for under six days with CFSE-labeled sorted T cells at 1:10. Specimen: naive CD4+ T cells from blood cultured with regulatory dendritic cells. Stated subset: CD45RA+ naive T cells. Every receptor here comes from a human donor in good health.

This sequence joins TRBV4-3 and TRBJ2-4; D unresolved. The CDR3 has 13 residues. Trimming took 1 base from V and 8 from J, leaving 9 bases between them. Germline CDR1 reads LGHNA; CDR2 reads YSLEER. The CDR3 coding sequence is TGCGCCAGCAGCCAAGTGTTTGAAGACATTCAGTACTTC. Translated, it gives CASSQVFEDIQYF.

The chain links TRBV4-3 to TRBJ2-7, with D perhaps being TRBD1 or TRBD2 (6 bases each). Germline V lookup: CDR1 LGHNA, CDR2 YSLEER. This CDR3 is built from 17 residues. Trimming cost V 0 bases and J 6 bases, with 21 bases left between them. For the CDR3, the DNA is TGCGCCAGCAGCCAAGATCTTGTCGTGGATGGGGGGCGCGAGCAGTACTTC. Its translation is CASSQDLVVDGGREQYF.

In DNA, the CDR3 is TGTGCCAGCAGCCAAGCGGCGGGACTAGCGGGGCGCACAGATACGCAGTATTTT. Amino acid sequence: CASSQAAGLAGRTDTQYF. V is TRBV4-2 and J is TRBJ2-3; 13 bases map to TRBD2. The germline V gene encodes CDR1 LGHNA and CDR2 YNFKEQ. This CDR3 has 18 residues. Losses at the gene ends were 1 base for V and 1 base for J; bases not matched to a gene: 5.

This chain uses TRBV14 with TRBJ2-5; TRBD1 aligns across 7 bases. The CDR3 has 16 amino acids. The V segment lost 0 bases and the J segment 4 bases; nucleotides outside the gene matches: 8. Germline values: CDR1 SGHDN, CDR2 FVKESK. The CDR3 nucleotides are TGTGCCAGCAGCCAAGATCTAGTAAGACAGGGAGAGACCCAGTACTTC. Translating it yields CASSQDLVRQGETQYF.

The gene calls are TRBV7-9 and TRBJ2-5; D might be TRBD2 (5 bases). The CDR3 has 16 residues. Trimming took off 1 base at V and 5 bases at J, with 17 bases between the two ends. In germline, CDR1 is SEHNR, CDR2 FQNEAQ (reference sequence). The chain's CDR3 is CASSLGQAVLWETQYF. The CDR3 DNA is TGTGCCAGCAGCTTAGGACAAGCGGTACTGTGGGAGACCCAGTACTTC. The variable domain in full, completed from reference TRBV7-9 and TRBJ2-5, reads DTGVSQNPRHKITKRGQNVTFRCDPISEHNRLYWYRQTLGQGPEFLTYFQNEAQLEKSRLLSDRFSAERPKGSFSTLEIQRTEQGDSAMYLCASSLGQAVLWETQYFGPGTRLLVL.

This rearrangement joins TRBV7-2 to TRBJ2-7; D gene unclear. Per the germline V gene, CDR1 is SGHTA and CDR2 is FQGNSA. The CDR3 is 12 residues long. V lost 5 bases to trimming and J lost 2 bases, with 7 bases between them. In DNA, the CDR3 is TGTGCCAGCAGCAAAGGGCCCTACGAGCAGTACTTC. Amino acid sequence: CASSKGPYEQYF.

The V and J genes are TRBV9 and TRBJ2-1; no firm D call. Trimming pared 0 bases from V and 6 bases from J, leaving 13 bases between. In germline, CDR1 is SGDLS, CDR2 YYNGEE. CDR3 length: 15 residues. The CDR3 DNA reads TGTGCCAGCAGCGTAGTTTCAGAACCGACCAATGAGCAGTTCTTC. This codes for CASSVVSEPTNEQFF.

This chain links TRBV7-9 with TRBJ2-3, with D tentatively TRBD2 (5 bases). V lost 5 bases to trimming and J lost 10 bases, with 19 bases between them. The CDR3 covers 14 residues. The germline V gene encodes CDR1 SEHNR and CDR2 FQNEAQ (reference sequence). The chain's CDR3 is CASSLQRWTGAQYF. Here the CDR3 DNA reads TGTGCCAGCAGCCTTCAACGGTGGACTGGGGCGCAGTATTTT.

This chain uses TRBV30 with TRBJ1-1; 7 bases agree with TRBD1. The CDR3 has 14 residues. Germline CDR1 is GTSNPN and CDR2 is SVGIG (reference sequence). V shed 5 bases and J 7 bases; nucleotides not matched to a gene: 13. Here the CDR3 DNA reads TGTGCCTGGTTTAATCCGACAGGGCTCAATGAAGCTTTCTTT. It translates to CAWFNPTGLNEAFF.

The chain recombines TRBV4-3 with TRBJ2-7, with 9 nucleotides matching TRBD2. The CDR3 loop spans 17 amino acids. Germline V gene sequence: CDR1 LGHNA, CDR2 YSLEER. V dropped 3 bases and J dropped 3; count of bases not matched to a gene: 12. The CDR3 here is CASSHPRAGGGRYEQYF. The CDR3, as DNA: TGCGCCAGCAGCCACCCTAGGGCGGGAGGGGGTCGCTACGAGCAGTACTTC.

The chain couples TRBV6-1 to TRBJ1-2; no clear D. This CDR3 is built from 14 residues. CDR1 and CDR2 (germline): MNHNS, SASEGT. Trimming cost V 6 bases and J 1 base, with 12 bases left between them. The CDR3 spells CASSADGDNYGYTF. In DNA form, the CDR3 reads TGTGCCAGCAGCGCCGACGGGGATAACTATGGCTACACCTTC.

The rearrangement uses TRBV6-5 and TRBJ1-3; D not certain. The V end was cut by 6 bases, the J end by 3 bases, with 15 bases between. The CDR3 consists of 15 residues. Germline V gives CDR1 MNHEY, CDR2 SVGAGI. In nucleotides, the CDR3 is TGTGCCAGCAGCTCCGCTAGCCACCTTGGAAACACCATATATTTT. It yields the protein CASSSASHLGNTIYF.

The chain recombines TRBV6-1 with TRBJ2-7; 11 bases line up with TRBD1. Looked up from germline, CDR1 is MNHNS and CDR2 is SASEGT. The CDR3 runs to 15 residues. Trimming took 5 bases from V and 2 from J; bases not matched to a gene: 5. The CDR3 DNA reads TGTGCCAGCAGTCCCCGGACAGGGGGCGCCTACGAGCAGTACTTC. This translates into CASSPRTGGAYEQYF.

The chain employs TRBV6-1 and TRBJ1-4; no clear D gene. Trimming took off 2 bases at V and 5 bases at J, with 6 bases between the two ends. From germline, CDR1 is MNHNS and CDR2 SASEGT. The CDR3 length is 13 residues. DNA for the CDR3: TGTGCCAGCAGTGAACTCAGGAATGAAAAACTGTTTTTT. This translates into CASSELRNEKLFF.

The chain uses TRBV11-2 and TRBJ2-5, with 7 bases fitting TRBD2. The CDR3 extends over 13 amino acids. V shed 3 bases and J 9 bases; nucleotides not matched to a gene: 7. CDR1 is SGHAT and CDR2 is FQNNGV in the germline V gene. The CDR3 sequence: CASSFSSGKAQYF. CDR3 bases: TGTGCCAGCAGCTTTTCTAGCGGCAAGGCCCAGTACTTC.

The chain employs TRBV30 and TRBJ2-5; D is undetermined. Per the germline V gene, CDR1 is GTSNPN and CDR2 is SVGIG (reference sequence). Between the trimmed V and J ends, which lost 3 bases and 5 bases, there was a span of 13 bases. This CDR3 comprises 13 residues. The CDR3: CAWRGYAVETQYF. CDR3 in DNA: TGTGCCTGGAGGGGGTACGCGGTGGAGACCCAGTACTTC.

The chain recombines TRBV4-2 with TRBJ2-3; D unresolved. The CDR3 spans 13 residues. Per the germline V gene, CDR1 is LGHNA and CDR2 is YNFKEQ. Trimming took off 0 bases at V and 6 bases at J, with 7 bases between the two ends. CDR3 sequence (DNA): TGTGCCAGCAGCCAAGATTGGACGGATACGCAGTATTTT. Its translation: CASSQDWTDTQYF.

The chain couples TRBV9 to TRBJ1-3, with 7 bases matching TRBD1. The CDR3 sequence is 17 residues long. J lost 1 base, V lost 0 bases, and 7 bases had no gene match. Germline loops: CDR1 SGDLS, CDR2 YYNGEE. As DNA, the CDR3 is TGTGCCAGCAGCGTAGCCCCTCCGACAGGGTCTGGAAACACCATATATTTT. Protein product: CASSVAPPTGSGNTIYF.

The J gene is TRBJ1-4, the V gene TRBV5-4, with a tentative D call TRBD1 (6 bases). V was pared by 4 bases and J by 5 bases, with 24 bases between. Germline values: CDR1 SGHNT, CDR2 YYREEE (reference sequence). The CDR3 is 18 amino acids. Here the CDR3 DNA reads TGTGCCAGCAGCCACTCTTCCGGGACATTAGAGAGAAATGAAAAACTGTTTTTT. Protein: CASSHSSGTLERNEKLFF.

The sample holds one count of this clone. CDR3 sequence reads: CASTPRGLTGSQNIQYF. CDR3 nucleotide sequence: TGTGCCAGCACCCCCAGGGGATTGACGGGTTCCCAAAACATTCAGTACTTC. The chain combines TRBV28 with TRBJ2-4; maybe TRBD1 (6 bases). Per germline, CDR1 MDHEN and CDR2 SYDVKM. CDR3 length: 17 residues. V was clipped by 7 bases and J by 5 bases, with 24 bases between them.

The CDR3: CASSEDRSETQYF. The CDR3 bases are TGTGCCAGCAGCGAGGACAGATCAGAGACCCAGTACTTC. The V call is TRBV5-4, the J call TRBJ2-5; tentative D call: TRBD1 (6 bases). CDR1 SGHNT and CDR2 YYREEE come from the germline V gene (reference sequence). Trimming pared 4 bases from V and 4 bases from J, leaving 11 bases between. The length of the CDR3 is 13 residues.

This chain connects TRBV5-5 to TRBJ2-3; no reliable D call. Germline V gene data show CDR1 as SGHKS and CDR2 as YYEKEE (reference sequence). V lost 0 bases, J lost 1 base, and 6 bases lay in between. CDR3 length equals 14 residues. This CDR3 reads CASSLVRRTDTQYF. The CDR3 coding sequence is TGTGCCAGCAGCTTGGTGCGGCGCACAGATACGCAGTATTTT.

This chain links TRBV19 with TRBJ1-3; D is unclear. V was clipped by 1 base and J by 0 bases, with 10 bases between them. From germline, CDR1 is LNHDA and CDR2 SQIVND (reference sequence). This CDR3 is 16 amino acids long. The CDR3 reads CASSIGRGHSGNTIYF. CDR3 bases: TGTGCCAGTAGTATAGGTCGGGGTCACTCTGGAAACACCATATATTTT.

CDR3 sequence (DNA): TGCGCCAGCAGCTTGGCGGGTGGGGCCCAAGAGACCCAGTACTTC. Its protein is CASSLAGGAQETQYF. The chain employs TRBV5-1 and TRBJ2-5; D possibly corresponds to TRBD1 (5 bases). V was cut by 0 bases and J by 1 base, with 10 bases left in between. The length of the CDR3 is 15 residues. Germline-derived CDR1 and CDR2 are SGHRS and YFSETQ.

The chain employs TRBV4-1 and TRBJ2-5; D gene uncertain. This CDR3 is 14 amino acids long. V was trimmed by 1 base and J by 7 bases, leaving 13 bases between them. Germline CDR1 MGHRA, CDR2 YSYEKL. CDR3 nucleotide sequence: TGCGCCAGCAGCCAAGGCGGCTTTAGGGCGACCCAGTACTTC. It encodes CASSQGGFRATQYF.

This chain links TRBV7-9 with TRBJ2-7; no firm D call. CDR1 is SEHNR and CDR2 is FQNEAQ in the germline V gene (reference sequence). Trimming shortened V by 0 bases and J by 0 bases, and 6 bases separated the two germline ends. This CDR3 is built from 14 residues. The CDR3: CASSLASHSYEQYF. The DNA for the CDR3 is TGTGCCAGCAGCTTAGCGTCGCACTCCTACGAGCAGTACTTC.

The rearrangement uses TRBV10-1 and TRBJ1-2; 7 bases fit TRBD1. Germline CDR1 reads WNHNN; CDR2 reads SYGVQD (reference sequence). The CDR3 is made up of 22 amino acids. V dropped 2 bases and J dropped 5; count of bases not matched to a gene: 29. The CDR3 reads CASSEESGIIPQGPQPEYGYTF. DNA for the CDR3: TGCGCCAGCAGTGAGGAGTCGGGAATAATTCCACAGGGGCCGCAACCTGAATATGGCTACACCTTC.

This chain uses TRBV7-2 with TRBJ2-7; 10 bases match TRBD1. Germline V gene data show CDR1 as SGHTA and CDR2 as FQGNSA. The CDR3 extends over 14 amino acids. After removal of 5 bases from V and 2 bases from J, the junction contained 3 bases not matched to a gene. The CDR3 loop reads CASSRDRGAYEQYF. The CDR3 DNA reads as TGTGCCAGCAGCCGGGACAGGGGCGCCTACGAGCAGTACTTC.